The entry below describes one T cell receptor (beta chain). This entry comes from a study of T cell changes during pregnancy in multiple sclerosis. Clones were sequenced by immunoSEQ multiplex PCR, and TCRdb holds only the in-frame ones, with some missing. The sample lists approximately 89,000 clones; over 90% were seen once. Sequencing was performed on peripheral blood, taken in the third trimester of pregnancy. The source of this sequence is a female donor with multiple sclerosis, enrolled in a pregnancy study.

In DNA, the CDR3 is TGCGCCAGCAGCTTGCCTAAAGAGACCCAGTACTTC. It translates to CASSLPKETQYF. This sequence joins TRBV5-1 and TRBJ2-5; D ambiguous. This CDR3 comprises 12 residues. In germline, CDR1 is SGHRS, CDR2 YFSETQ. Trimming stripped 1 base from V and 3 bases from J, with 4 bases between.